Each of the 6 T cell receptor beta chains below was sequenced from the same sample in a study of siplizumab effects on memory and regulatory T cells. Sequencing used immunoSEQ multiplex PCR; TCRdb keeps in-frame clones, though not all of them. The sample consists of some 100,000 clones, approximately 91% of them appearing once. Sequenced material: CD4+ T cells sorted from blood. These receptors originate from a human donor in good health. Some clones in this sample may be carry-over from other donors' samples.

The J gene is TRBJ1-4, the V gene TRBV6-5; TRBD1 matches at 7 bases. The CDR3 is made up of 16 amino acids. CDR1 and CDR2 from the germline V gene are MNHEY and SVGAGI. J lost 2 bases, V lost 2 bases, and 5 bases had no gene match. CDR3 nucleotide sequence: TGTGCCAGCAGTTACGGCCTGACAGGGACTAATGAAAAACTGTTTTTT. Amino acids: CASSYGLTGTNEKLFF.

The genes are TRBV30 and TRBJ1-3; D is uncertain. Germline V gene sequence: CDR1 GTSNPN, CDR2 SVGIG (reference sequence). This CDR3 has 12 residues. V lost 0 bases to trimming and J lost 3 bases, with 3 bases between them. CDR3 coding DNA: TGTGCCTGGAGTGTCTTTGGAAACACCATATATTTT. This translates into CAWSVFGNTIYF.

This sequence joins TRBV4-1 and TRBJ2-3; 8 nucleotides align to TRBD1. Germline CDR1 reads MGHRA; CDR2 reads YSYEKL. Trimming removed 3 bases from V and 9 bases from J; junction bases left unmatched: 5. The CDR3 covers 13 residues. CDR3 loop: CASSHAGGETQYF. CDR3 bases: TGCGCCAGCAGCCATGCAGGGGGCGAGACGCAGTATTTT.

The V and J genes are TRBV14 and TRBJ2-1; no firm D call. The CDR3 length is 13 residues. The germline CDR1 and CDR2 sequences are SGHDN and FVKESK. Trimming removed 3 bases from V and 4 bases from J, with 7 bases in between. For the CDR3, the DNA is TGTGCCAGCAGCCAGGGCCCTTACAATGAGCAGTTCTTC. This sequence encodes CASSQGPYNEQFF.

The genes are TRBV5-1 and TRBJ2-3; D uncertain. V lost 6 bases and J 2 bases, leaving 10 bases between the germline ends. This CDR3 has 13 residues. Germline CDR1 reads SGHRS; CDR2 reads YFSETQ. CDR3: CASTGRPTDTQYF. For the CDR3, the DNA is TGCGCCAGCACCGGTCGGCCCACAGATACGCAGTATTTT.

This rearrangement joins TRBV6-1 to TRBJ1-5; D gene uncertain. The CDR3 is made up of 15 amino acids. From germline, CDR1 is MNHNS and CDR2 SASEGT. V shed 4 bases and J shed 8 bases, with 18 bases lying between them. The CDR3 region is CASSVRTGAAEPQHF. CDR3 DNA sequence: TGTGCCAGCAGTGTTCGCACTGGCGCAGCGGAGCCCCAGCATTTT.